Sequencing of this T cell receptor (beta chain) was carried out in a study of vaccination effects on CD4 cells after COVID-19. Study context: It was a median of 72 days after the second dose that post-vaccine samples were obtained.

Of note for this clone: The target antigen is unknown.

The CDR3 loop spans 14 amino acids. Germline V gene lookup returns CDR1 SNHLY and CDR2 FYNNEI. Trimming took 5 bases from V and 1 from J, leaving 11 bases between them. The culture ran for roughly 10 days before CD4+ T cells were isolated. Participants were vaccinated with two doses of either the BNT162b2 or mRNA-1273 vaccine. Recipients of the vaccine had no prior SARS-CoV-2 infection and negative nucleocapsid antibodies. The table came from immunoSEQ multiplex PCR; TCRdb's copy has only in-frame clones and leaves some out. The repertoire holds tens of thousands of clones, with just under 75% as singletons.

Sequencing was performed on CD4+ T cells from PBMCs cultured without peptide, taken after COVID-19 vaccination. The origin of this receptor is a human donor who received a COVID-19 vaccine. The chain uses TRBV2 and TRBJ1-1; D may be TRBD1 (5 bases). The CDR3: CASSQGGANTEAFF. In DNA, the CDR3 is TGTGCCAGCAGTCAGGGCGGGGCGAACACTGAAGCTTTCTTT.